The entry below describes one T cell receptor (beta chain). The target antigen is unknown. Measured with immunoSEQ multiplex PCR; TCRdb has only the in-frame clones, and not every one. In the table there are some 150,000 clones, approximately 89% of which are singletons. These data originate in a study of T cell responses to AZD1222 COVID-19 vaccine. Study observations and caveats: Females made up more of the donors, who were largely white British, and clonal diversity may have come out too low.

Trimming shortened V by 5 bases and J by 4 bases, and 14 bases separated the two germline ends. There are 15 residues in the CDR3. CDR1 and CDR2 from the germline V gene are SGHTA and FQGNSA. The rearrangement joins TRBV7-2 to TRBJ1-4; no reliable D call. This TCR came from an adult in good health. Material: peripheral blood, obtained on day 0 of AZD1222 vaccination. The CDR3 region is CASSLDGLRNEKLFF. CDR3 DNA sequence: TGTGCCAGCAGCCTGGACGGACTCCGTAATGAAAAACTGTTTTTT.